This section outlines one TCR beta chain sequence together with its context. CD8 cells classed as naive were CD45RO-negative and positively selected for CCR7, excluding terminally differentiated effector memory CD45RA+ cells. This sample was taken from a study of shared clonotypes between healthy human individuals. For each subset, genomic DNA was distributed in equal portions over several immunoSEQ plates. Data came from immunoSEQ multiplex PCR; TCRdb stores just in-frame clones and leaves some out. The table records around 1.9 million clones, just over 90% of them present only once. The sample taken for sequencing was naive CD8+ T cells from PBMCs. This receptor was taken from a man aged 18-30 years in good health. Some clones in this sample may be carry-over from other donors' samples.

The CDR3 bases are TGCAGCGTTCAGGGGACAGGGAGGACCTACGAGCAGTACTTC. It is translated as CSVQGTGRTYEQYF. The gene calls are TRBV29-1 and TRBJ2-7, with 9 bases matching TRBD1. The CDR3 loop spans 14 amino acids. Germline CDR1 reads SQVTM; CDR2 reads ANQGSEA. V lost 5 bases and J lost 2; bases outside the gene matches: 7.